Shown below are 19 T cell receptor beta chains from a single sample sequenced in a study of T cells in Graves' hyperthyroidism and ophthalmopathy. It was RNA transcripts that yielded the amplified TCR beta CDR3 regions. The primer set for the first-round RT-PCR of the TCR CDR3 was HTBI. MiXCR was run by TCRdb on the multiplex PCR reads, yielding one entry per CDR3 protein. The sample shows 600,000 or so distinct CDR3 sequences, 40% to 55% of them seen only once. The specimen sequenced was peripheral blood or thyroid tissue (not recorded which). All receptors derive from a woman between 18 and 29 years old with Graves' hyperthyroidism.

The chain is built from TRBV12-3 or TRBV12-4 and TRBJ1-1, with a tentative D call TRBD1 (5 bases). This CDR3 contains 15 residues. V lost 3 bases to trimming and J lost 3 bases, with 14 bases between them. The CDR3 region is CASSFPNGQDTEAFF. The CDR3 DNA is TGTGCCAGCAGTTTTCCCAACGGACAAGACACTGAAGCTTTCTTT.

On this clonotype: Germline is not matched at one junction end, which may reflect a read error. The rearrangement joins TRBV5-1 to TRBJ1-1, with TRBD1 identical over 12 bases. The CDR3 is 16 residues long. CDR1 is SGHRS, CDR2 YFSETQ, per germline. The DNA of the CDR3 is TGCGCCAACAGCGGTCCCGGGACAGGGGGCAACACTGAAGCTTTCTTT. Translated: CANSGPGTGGNTEAFF.

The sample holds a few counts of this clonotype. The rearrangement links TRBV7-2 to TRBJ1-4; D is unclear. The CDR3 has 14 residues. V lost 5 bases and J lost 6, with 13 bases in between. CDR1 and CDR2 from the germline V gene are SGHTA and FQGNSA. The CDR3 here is CASSPQDGYEKLFF. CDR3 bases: TGTGCCAGCAGCCCCCAGGACGGGTATGAAAAACTGTTTTTT.

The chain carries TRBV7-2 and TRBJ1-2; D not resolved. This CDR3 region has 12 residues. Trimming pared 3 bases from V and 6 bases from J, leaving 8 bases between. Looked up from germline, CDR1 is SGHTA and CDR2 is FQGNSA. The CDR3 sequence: CASSFGRDGYTF. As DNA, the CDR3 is TGTGCCAGCAGCTTCGGTAGGGATGGCTACACCTTC.

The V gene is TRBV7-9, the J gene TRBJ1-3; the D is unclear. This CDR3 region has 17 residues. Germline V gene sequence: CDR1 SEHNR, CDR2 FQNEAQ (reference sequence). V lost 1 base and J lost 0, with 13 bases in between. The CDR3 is CASSLELPSISGNTIYF. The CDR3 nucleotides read TGTGCCAGCAGCTTAGAACTGCCATCTATCTCTGGAAACACCATATATTTT.

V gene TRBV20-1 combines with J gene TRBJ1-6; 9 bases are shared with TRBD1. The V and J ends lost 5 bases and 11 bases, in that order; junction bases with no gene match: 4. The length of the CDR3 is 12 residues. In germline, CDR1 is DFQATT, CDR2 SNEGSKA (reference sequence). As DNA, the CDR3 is TGCAGTGCTGAGGACAGGGGTACACCCCTCCACTTT. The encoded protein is CSAEDRGTPLHF.

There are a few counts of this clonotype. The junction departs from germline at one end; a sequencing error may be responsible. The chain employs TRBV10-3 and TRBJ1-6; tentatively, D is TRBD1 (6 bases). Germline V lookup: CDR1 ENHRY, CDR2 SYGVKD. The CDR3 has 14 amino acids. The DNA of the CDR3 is TGTGCCAGCAGTCTAGACAGGAATAATTCACCCCTCCACTTT. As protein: CASSLDRNNSPLHF.

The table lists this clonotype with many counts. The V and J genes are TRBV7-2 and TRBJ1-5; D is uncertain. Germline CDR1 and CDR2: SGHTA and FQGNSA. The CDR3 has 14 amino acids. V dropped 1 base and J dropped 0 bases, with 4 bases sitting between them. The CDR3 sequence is CASSLGYSNQPQHF. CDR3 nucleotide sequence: TGTGCCAGCAGCTTAGGGTATAGCAATCAGCCCCAGCATTTT.

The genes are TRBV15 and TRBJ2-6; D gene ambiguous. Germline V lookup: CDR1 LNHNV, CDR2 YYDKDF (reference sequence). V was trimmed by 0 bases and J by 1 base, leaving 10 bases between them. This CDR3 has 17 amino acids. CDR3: CATSRDGRSSGANVLTF. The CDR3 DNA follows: TGTGCCACCAGCAGAGACGGACGGAGTTCTGGGGCCAACGTCCTGACTTTC. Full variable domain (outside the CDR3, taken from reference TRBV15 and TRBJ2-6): DAMVIQNPRYQVTQFGKPVTLSCSQTLNHNVMYWYQQKSSQAPKLLFHYYDKDFNNEADTPDNFQSRRPNTSFCFLDIRSPGLGDTAMYLCATSRDGRSSGANVLTFGAGSRLTVL.

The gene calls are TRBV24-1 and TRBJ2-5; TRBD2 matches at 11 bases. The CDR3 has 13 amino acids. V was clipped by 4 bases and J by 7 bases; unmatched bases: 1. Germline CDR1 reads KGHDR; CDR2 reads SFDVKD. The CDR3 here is CATSEGTSGTQYF. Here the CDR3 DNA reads TGTGCCACCAGTGAAGGGACTAGCGGGACCCAGTACTTC.

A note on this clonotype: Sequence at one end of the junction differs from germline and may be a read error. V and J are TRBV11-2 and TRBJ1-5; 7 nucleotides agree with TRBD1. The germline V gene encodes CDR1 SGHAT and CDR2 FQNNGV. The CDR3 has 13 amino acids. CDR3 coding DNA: TGTGCCAGCAGCGACAGGGACAATGAGCCCCAGCATTTT. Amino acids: CASSDRDNEPQHF.

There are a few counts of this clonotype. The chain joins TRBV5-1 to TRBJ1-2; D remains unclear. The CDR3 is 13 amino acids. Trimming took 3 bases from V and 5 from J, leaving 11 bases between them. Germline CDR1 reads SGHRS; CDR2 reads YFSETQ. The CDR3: CASSSRNAYGYTF. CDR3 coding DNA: TGCGCCAGCAGCTCCCGCAATGCTTATGGCTACACCTTC.

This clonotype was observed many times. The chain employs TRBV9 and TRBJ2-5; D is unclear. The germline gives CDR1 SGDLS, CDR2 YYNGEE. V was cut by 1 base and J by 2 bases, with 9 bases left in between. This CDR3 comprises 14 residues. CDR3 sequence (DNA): TGTGCCAGCAGCGTACTTGGTGGGCAAGAGACCCAGTACTTC. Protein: CASSVLGGQETQYF.

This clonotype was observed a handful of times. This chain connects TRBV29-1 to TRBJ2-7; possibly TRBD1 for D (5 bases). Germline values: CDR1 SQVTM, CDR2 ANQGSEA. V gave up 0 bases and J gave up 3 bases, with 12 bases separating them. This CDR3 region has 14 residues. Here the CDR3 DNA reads TGCAGCGTTGAAGAGGCAAGGGGATACTACGAGCAGTACTTC. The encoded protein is CSVEEARGYYEQYF.

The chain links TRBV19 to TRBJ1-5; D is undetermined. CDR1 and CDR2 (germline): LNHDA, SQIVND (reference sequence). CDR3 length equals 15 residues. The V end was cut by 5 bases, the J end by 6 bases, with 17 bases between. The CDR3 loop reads CASSPSGPAGQPQHF. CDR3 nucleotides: TGTGCCAGTAGTCCTTCGGGCCCGGCGGGTCAGCCCCAGCATTTT.

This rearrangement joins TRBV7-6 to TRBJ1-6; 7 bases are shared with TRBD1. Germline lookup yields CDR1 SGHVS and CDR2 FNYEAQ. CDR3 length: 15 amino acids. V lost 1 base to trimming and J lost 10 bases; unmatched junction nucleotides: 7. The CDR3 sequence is CASSLEAGGGSPLHF. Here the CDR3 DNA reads TGTGCCAGCAGCTTAGAGGCAGGGGGAGGATCACCCCTCCACTTT.

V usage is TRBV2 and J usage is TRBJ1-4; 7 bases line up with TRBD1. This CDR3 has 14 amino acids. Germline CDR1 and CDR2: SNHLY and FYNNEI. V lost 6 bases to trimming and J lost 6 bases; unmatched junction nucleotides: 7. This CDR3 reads CASRLQGKHEKLFF. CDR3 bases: TGTGCCAGCAGACTACAGGGGAAACATGAAAAACTGTTTTTT.

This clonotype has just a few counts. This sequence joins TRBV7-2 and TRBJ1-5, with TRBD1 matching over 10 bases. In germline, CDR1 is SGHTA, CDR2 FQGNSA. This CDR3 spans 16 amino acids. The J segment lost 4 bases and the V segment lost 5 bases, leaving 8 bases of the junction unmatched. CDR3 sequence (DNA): TGTGCCAGCAGCCCACGGGACAGGGGTAGAAATCAGCCCCAGCATTTT. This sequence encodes CASSPRDRGRNQPQHF. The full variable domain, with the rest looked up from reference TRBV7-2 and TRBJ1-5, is GAGVSQSPSNKVTEKGKDVELRCDPISGHTALYWYRQSLGQGLEFLIYFQGNSAPDKSGLPSDRFSAERTGGSVSTLTIQRTQQEDSAVYLCASSPRDRGRNQPQHFGDGTRLSIL.

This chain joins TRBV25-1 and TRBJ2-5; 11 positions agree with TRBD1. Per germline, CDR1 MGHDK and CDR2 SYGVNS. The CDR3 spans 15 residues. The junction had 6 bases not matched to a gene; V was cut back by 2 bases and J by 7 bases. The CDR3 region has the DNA TGTGCCAGCAGTGAACAGGGGACAGGGGGAGGGACCCAGTACTTC. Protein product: CASSEQGTGGGTQYF.